A selection of T cell receptor beta chains follows, all from one sample in a study of blood T cell repertoires in COVID-19. TCRdb's copy holds only in-frame clones and misses some; the assay was immunoSEQ multiplex PCR. The data contain about 44,000 clones, more than 70% of them singletons. The sequencing sample was made of peripheral blood. The receptors stem from a woman between 65 and 79 years old with acute or convalescent COVID-19. Each CDR3 is given with its conserved first and last residue. Fields, in order: CDR3 length, D gene, J gene, clone size, V gene, CDR3 DNA, CDR3 protein. A D gene is named only where the DNA matches it firmly. Where a row states a size, it is once, few, many or the class of an expanded clone; other rows omit it.

CDR3 length: 15; D gene: TRBD1; J gene: TRBJ2-2; clone size: NA; V gene: TRBV5-4; CDR3 DNA: TGTGCCAGCAGCTCCCCGACAGGGTCAACCGGGGAGCTGTTTTTT; CDR3 protein: CASSSPTGSTGELFF
CDR3 length: 14; D gene: NA; J gene: TRBJ2-7; clone size: few; V gene: TRBV5-4; CDR3 DNA: TGTGCCAGCAGCTTGGGGGGGGTATCCTACGAGCAGTACTTC; CDR3 protein: CASSLGGVSYEQYF
CDR3 length: 14; D gene: NA; J gene: TRBJ1-1; clone size: NA; V gene: TRBV2; CDR3 DNA: TGTGCCAGCAGAGCGACAGGATCGGGCACTGAAGCTTTCTTT; CDR3 protein: CASRATGSGTEAFF
CDR3 length: 17; D gene: TRBD1; J gene: TRBJ1-1; clone size: NA; V gene: TRBV5-1; CDR3 DNA: TGCGCCAGCAGCCCGGGACAGGGAAAACTCTTGAACACTGAAGCTTTCTTT; CDR3 protein: CASSPGQGKLLNTEAFF
CDR3 length: 12; D gene: NA; J gene: TRBJ1-1; clone size: NA; V gene: TRBV6-5; CDR3 DNA: TGTGCCAGCAGTTACGGAGACCGTGAAGCTTTCTTT; CDR3 protein: CASSYGDREAFF
CDR3 length: 13; D gene: NA; J gene: TRBJ1-1; clone size: few; V gene: TRBV30; CDR3 DNA: TGTGCCTCGACAGGAACAGGTCCCACTGAAGCTTTCTTT; CDR3 protein: CASTGTGPTEAFF
CDR3 length: 14; D gene: NA; J gene: TRBJ2-5; clone size: few; V gene: TRBV24-1; CDR3 DNA: TGTGCCACCAGTGATTTCGCGGGGAAAGAGACCCAGTACTTC; CDR3 protein: CATSDFAGKETQYF
CDR3 length: 15; D gene: NA; J gene: TRBJ2-7; clone size: NA; V gene: TRBV5-4; CDR3 DNA: TGTGCCAGCAGCCGAAACAGGGCGTTGGGCTACGAGCAGTACTTC; CDR3 protein: CASSRNRALGYEQYF
CDR3 length: 15; D gene: TRBD1; J gene: TRBJ1-5; clone size: NA; V gene: TRBV18; CDR3 DNA: TGTGCCAGCTCCCTTGACAGGGTAGTCAATCAGCCCCAGCATTTT; CDR3 protein: CASSLDRVVNQPQHF
CDR3 length: 17; D gene: TRBD2; J gene: TRBJ2-7; clone size: NA; V gene: TRBV19; CDR3 DNA: TGTGCCAGTAGTATACCACAGACTAGCGGGGGCACCTACGAGCAGTACTTC; CDR3 protein: CASSIPQTSGGTYEQYF
CDR3 length: 15; D gene: TRBD2; J gene: TRBJ2-1; clone size: NA; V gene: TRBV7-3; CDR3 DNA: TGTGCCAGCAGCTCCGGGACTAGCCTTCCAGGCGAGCAGTTCTTC; CDR3 protein: CASSSGTSLPGEQFF
CDR3 length: 13; D gene: TRBD2; J gene: TRBJ2-4; clone size: NA; V gene: TRBV5-8; CDR3 DNA: TGTGCCAGCAGCCTCCGGGAGGGAAACATTCAGTACTTC; CDR3 protein: CASSLREGNIQYF
CDR3 length: 15; D gene: TRBD1; J gene: TRBJ1-5; clone size: NA; V gene: TRBV7-2; CDR3 DNA: TGTGCCAGCAGCTTAGCTAGGGCAGGGGGTCAGCCCCAGCATTTT; CDR3 protein: CASSLARAGGQPQHF
CDR3 length: 16; D gene: NA; J gene: TRBJ1-4; clone size: few; V gene: TRBV19; CDR3 DNA: TGTGCCAGTAGTATAGCGAGGATAGCTTCGGGTGAAAAACTGTTTTTT; CDR3 protein: CASSIARIASGEKLFF
CDR3 length: 12; D gene: NA; J gene: TRBJ1-2; clone size: NA; V gene: TRBV15; CDR3 DNA: TGTGCCACCAGCGACACAGGAAATGGCTACACCTTC; CDR3 protein: CATSDTGNGYTF
CDR3 length: 20; D gene: NA; J gene: TRBJ2-6; clone size: NA; V gene: TRBV4-3; CDR3 DNA: TGCGCCAGCAGCCAAGGGTCTGGCAGGGTATTCTTCTCTGGGGCCAACGTCCTGACTTTC; CDR3 protein: CASSQGSGRVFFSGANVLTF
CDR3 length: 18; D gene: TRBD2; J gene: TRBJ2-5; clone size: NA; V gene: TRBV2; CDR3 DNA: TGTGCCAGCAGTGATCAGCCTAGCGGGAGCGCACCAAGTGAGACCCAGTACTTC; CDR3 protein: CASSDQPSGSAPSETQYF
CDR3 length: 16; D gene: TRBD1; J gene: TRBJ1-1; clone size: NA; V gene: TRBV9; CDR3 DNA: TGTGCCAGCAGCGTAGGACAGGGCGTTACTGACACTGAAGCTTTCTTT; CDR3 protein: CASSVGQGVTDTEAFF
CDR3 length: 15; D gene: TRBD1; J gene: TRBJ2-1; clone size: NA; V gene: TRBV19; CDR3 DNA: TGTGCCAGTAGCGGACAGGGGGACCCCTGGGATGAGCAGTTCTTC; CDR3 protein: CASSGQGDPWDEQFF
CDR3 length: 14; D gene: NA; J gene: TRBJ1-5; clone size: NA; V gene: TRBV7-9; CDR3 DNA: TGTGCCAGCAGCTTAGCGGGAGGCAGCCAGCCCCAGCATTTT; CDR3 protein: CASSLAGGSQPQHF
CDR3 length: 14; D gene: NA; J gene: TRBJ2-5; clone size: few; V gene: TRBV20-1; CDR3 DNA: TGCAGTGCTAGTTTGAGTAGCGGTGAGAAGACCCAGTACTTC; CDR3 protein: CSASLSSGEKTQYF
CDR3 length: 16; D gene: TRBD2; J gene: TRBJ2-7; clone size: NA; V gene: TRBV7-9; CDR3 DNA: TGTGCCAGCAGCGATCTCCTAGCGGGAGGCTCCTACGAGCAGTACTTC; CDR3 protein: CASSDLLAGGSYEQYF
CDR3 length: 21; D gene: TRBD2; J gene: TRBJ2-6; clone size: NA; V gene: TRBV5-1; CDR3 DNA: TGCGCCAGCAGCTTGGTTGGGGCGGGAGGGCCCGCTTCCCCCTGGGCCAACGTCCTGACTTTC; CDR3 protein: CASSLVGAGGPASPWANVLTF
CDR3 length: 12; D gene: NA; J gene: TRBJ1-1; clone size: NA; V gene: TRBV13; CDR3 DNA: TGTGCCAGCAGCCCGAGAATCGGTGAAGCTTTCTTT; CDR3 protein: CASSPRIGEAFF
CDR3 length: 13; D gene: TRBD1; J gene: TRBJ1-1; clone size: NA; V gene: TRBV29-1; CDR3 DNA: TGCAGCGCTCGGACAGGTTTGGGCACTGAAGCTTTCTTT; CDR3 protein: CSARTGLGTEAFF
CDR3 length: 10; D gene: NA; J gene: TRBJ1-1; clone size: NA; V gene: TRBV29-1; CDR3 DNA: TGCAGCGTTGTCGGGACTGAAGCTTTCTTT; CDR3 protein: CSVVGTEAFF
CDR3 length: 13; D gene: NA; J gene: TRBJ1-1; clone size: NA; V gene: TRBV29-1; CDR3 DNA: TGCAGCGCGGACGGACAGCCGAACACTGAAGCTTTCTTT; CDR3 protein: CSADGQPNTEAFF
CDR3 length: 16; D gene: NA; J gene: TRBJ1-5; clone size: few; V gene: TRBV6-1; CDR3 DNA: TGTGCCAGCAGTGGCTCCGGGGGATCCGGCAATCAGCCCCAGCATTTT; CDR3 protein: CASSGSGGSGNQPQHF
CDR3 length: 16; D gene: TRBD1; J gene: TRBJ2-7; clone size: NA; V gene: TRBV27; CDR3 DNA: TGTGCCAGCAGTCTCAAACCGGGACAGGGGGATACGACGCAGTACTTC; CDR3 protein: CASSLKPGQGDTTQYF
CDR3 length: 15; D gene: NA; J gene: TRBJ2-2; clone size: NA; V gene: TRBV7-9; CDR3 DNA: TGTGCCAGCAGAGATACAGGTTATCGGGCCGGGGAGCTGTTTTTT; CDR3 protein: CASRDTGYRAGELFF
CDR3 length: 17; D gene: TRBD1; J gene: TRBJ2-7; clone size: once; V gene: TRBV24-1; CDR3 DNA: TGTGCCACCAGTGATCGCTTTCGGACAGGGAGCTCCTACGAGCAGTACTTC; CDR3 protein: CATSDRFRTGSSYEQYF
CDR3 length: 14; D gene: NA; J gene: TRBJ2-5; clone size: NA; V gene: TRBV5-1; CDR3 DNA: TGCGCCAGCAGCTTAGGCGGGTCGGAAGAGACCCAGTACTTC; CDR3 protein: CASSLGGSEETQYF
CDR3 length: 14; D gene: TRBD2; J gene: TRBJ2-1; clone size: NA; V gene: TRBV28; CDR3 DNA: TGTGCCACCCACAGAGCGGGAGGGTACAATGAGCAGTTCTTC; CDR3 protein: CATHRAGGYNEQFF
CDR3 length: 16; D gene: TRBD1; J gene: TRBJ1-5; clone size: NA; V gene: TRBV19; CDR3 DNA: TGTGCCAGTAGTATCCCTCCGGGACAGTTCAATCAGCCCCAGCATTTT; CDR3 protein: CASSIPPGQFNQPQHF
CDR3 length: 14; D gene: TRBD1; J gene: TRBJ2-7; clone size: NA; V gene: TRBV2; CDR3 DNA: TGTGCCAGCAGCCGGGACAGGGGGAACTACGAGCAGTACTTC; CDR3 protein: CASSRDRGNYEQYF
CDR3 length: 13; D gene: TRBD2; J gene: TRBJ2-5; clone size: NA; V gene: TRBV10-3; CDR3 DNA: TGTGCCATCGCGGGGGGGCCGCAAGAGACCCAGTACTTC; CDR3 protein: CAIAGGPQETQYF
CDR3 length: 15; D gene: TRBD1; J gene: TRBJ2-3; clone size: NA; V gene: TRBV27; CDR3 DNA: TGTGCCAGCAGTGACGGGGACAGGGGCGTAGATACGCAGTATTTT; CDR3 protein: CASSDGDRGVDTQYF
CDR3 length: 17; D gene: TRBD1; J gene: TRBJ2-1; clone size: NA; V gene: TRBV24-1; CDR3 DNA: TGTGCCACCAGTGGCGTGATTGGGACAGGGAAGGCGTTCAGGCAGTTCTTC; CDR3 protein: CATSGVIGTGKAFRQFF
CDR3 length: 13; D gene: NA; J gene: TRBJ2-2; clone size: NA; V gene: TRBV12-5; CDR3 DNA: TGTGCTAGTGGCCGCGGAGACACCGGGGAGCTGTTTTTT; CDR3 protein: CASGRGDTGELFF
CDR3 length: 12; D gene: NA; J gene: TRBJ2-1; clone size: NA; V gene: TRBV7-9; CDR3 DNA: TGTGCCAGCAGCTTAGTAGCGAATGAGCAGTTCTTC; CDR3 protein: CASSLVANEQFF
CDR3 length: 13; D gene: NA; J gene: TRBJ1-2; clone size: NA; V gene: TRBV6-2/TRBV6-3; CDR3 DNA: TGTGCCAGCAGTGGAGGACAGATCTATGGCTACACCTTC; CDR3 protein: CASSGGQIYGYTF
CDR3 length: 15; D gene: NA; J gene: TRBJ2-3; clone size: NA; V gene: TRBV7-9; CDR3 DNA: TGTGCCAGCAGCTTAGCGGGAGCGGGTACAGATACGCAGTATTTT; CDR3 protein: CASSLAGAGTDTQYF
CDR3 length: 18; D gene: TRBD2; J gene: TRBJ2-1; clone size: NA; V gene: TRBV7-3; CDR3 DNA: TGTGCCAGCAGCTTAACGCCGACTAGCGGGAGGGCACACAATGAGCAGTTCTTC; CDR3 protein: CASSLTPTSGRAHNEQFF
CDR3 length: 14; D gene: NA; J gene: TRBJ1-1; clone size: NA; V gene: TRBV5-4; CDR3 DNA: TGTGCCAGCAGCTTGAGCGGATGGAACACTGAAGCTTTCTTT; CDR3 protein: CASSLSGWNTEAFF
CDR3 length: 12; D gene: NA; J gene: TRBJ2-7; clone size: NA; V gene: TRBV29-1; CDR3 DNA: TGCAGCGTTGTGGAACAGGTATACGAGCAGTACTTC; CDR3 protein: CSVVEQVYEQYF
CDR3 length: 16; D gene: TRBD1; J gene: TRBJ2-1; clone size: NA; V gene: TRBV5-5; CDR3 DNA: TGTGCCAGCAGCTCGATCAGGGGGAGCTCCTACAATGAGCAGTTCTTC; CDR3 protein: CASSSIRGSSYNEQFF
CDR3 length: 14; D gene: TRBD1; J gene: TRBJ1-2; clone size: once; V gene: TRBV2; CDR3 DNA: TGTGCCAGCGGGACAGGGTTCACGAACTATGGCTACACCTTC; CDR3 protein: CASGTGFTNYGYTF
CDR3 length: 13; D gene: NA; J gene: TRBJ2-7; clone size: NA; V gene: TRBV18; CDR3 DNA: TGTGCCAGCTCACCAGGGGCGGCCTACGAGCAGTACTTC; CDR3 protein: CASSPGAAYEQYF
CDR3 length: 14; D gene: TRBD1; J gene: TRBJ1-1; clone size: NA; V gene: TRBV27; CDR3 DNA: TGTGCCAGCAGTCGAGGGACAGGGAACACTGAAGCTTTCTTT; CDR3 protein: CASSRGTGNTEAFF
CDR3 length: 17; D gene: NA; J gene: TRBJ2-3; clone size: NA; V gene: TRBV5-1; CDR3 DNA: TGCGCCAGCAGCTTGCCCGGACTTGCCCCTAGCACAGATACGCAGTATTTT; CDR3 protein: CASSLPGLAPSTDTQYF
CDR3 length: 14; D gene: TRBD1; J gene: TRBJ2-5; clone size: NA; V gene: TRBV3-1/TRBV3-2; CDR3 DNA: TGTGCCAGCAGCCAAGCGAGGGGGCAGGAGACCCAGTACTTC; CDR3 protein: CASSQARGQETQYF
CDR3 length: 15; D gene: NA; J gene: TRBJ1-4; clone size: NA; V gene: TRBV27; CDR3 DNA: TGTGCCAGCAGGGGGTGGGGAGGGACTAATGAAAAACTGTTTTTT; CDR3 protein: CASRGWGGTNEKLFF
CDR3 length: 14; D gene: TRBD1; J gene: TRBJ1-2; clone size: NA; V gene: TRBV28; CDR3 DNA: TGTGCCAGCAGTCAGGGGGGCGCAAGCTATGGCTACACCTTC; CDR3 protein: CASSQGGASYGYTF
CDR3 length: 15; D gene: NA; J gene: TRBJ2-7; clone size: NA; V gene: TRBV6-5; CDR3 DNA: TGTGCCAGCAGTTACTCCACGGACAGCTCCTACGAGCAGTACTTC; CDR3 protein: CASSYSTDSSYEQYF
CDR3 length: 15; D gene: NA; J gene: TRBJ2-1; clone size: NA; V gene: TRBV19; CDR3 DNA: TGTGCCAGTAGTACCGGAGACGTAAGATACAATGAGCAGTTCTTC; CDR3 protein: CASSTGDVRYNEQFF